A single T cell receptor beta chain is shown here with its context. CDR3 length equals 14 residues. Germline V lookup: CDR1 SGHVS, CDR2 FQNEAQ. Between the trimmed V and J ends, which lost 5 bases and 1 base, there was a span of 12 bases. Using immunoSEQ multiplex PCR, the repertoire was profiled, and TCRdb retains in-frame clones only, with some absent. The table lists about 500,000 clones, about 84% of them singletons. The sample belongs to a study of shared T cell receptors in the human thymus. This sample was shared with a second study, whose subject was human thymus T cells. That paper states: Resections were taken during corrective heart surgery, and the thymus tissue came from these. Apparent skewing of V and J gene usage characterized both thymic and blood repertoires.

Specimen: thymocytes. The V gene is TRBV7-8, the J gene TRBJ2-7; D perhaps matches TRBD1 (6 bases). The source is a boy in the first two years of life with a congenital heart defect. The CDR3 here is CASSPWGRSYEQYF. CDR3 DNA: TGTGCCAGCAGCCCGTGGGGGCGGTCCTACGAGCAGTACTTC.